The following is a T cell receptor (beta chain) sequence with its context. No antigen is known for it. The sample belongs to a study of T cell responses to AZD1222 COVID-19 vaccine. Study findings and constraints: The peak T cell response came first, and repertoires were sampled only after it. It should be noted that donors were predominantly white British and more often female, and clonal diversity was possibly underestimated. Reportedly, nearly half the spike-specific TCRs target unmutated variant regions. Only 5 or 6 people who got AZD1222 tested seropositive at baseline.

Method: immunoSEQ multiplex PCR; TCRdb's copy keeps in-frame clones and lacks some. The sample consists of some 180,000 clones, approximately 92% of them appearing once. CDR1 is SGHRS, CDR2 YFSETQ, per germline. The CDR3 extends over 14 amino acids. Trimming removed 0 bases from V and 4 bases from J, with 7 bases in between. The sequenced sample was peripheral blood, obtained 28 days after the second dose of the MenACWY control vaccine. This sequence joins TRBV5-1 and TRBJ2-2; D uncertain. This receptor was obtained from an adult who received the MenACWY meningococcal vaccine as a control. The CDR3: CASSLEHSTGELFF. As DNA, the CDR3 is TGCGCCAGCAGCTTGGAACATTCCACCGGGGAGCTGTTTTTT.